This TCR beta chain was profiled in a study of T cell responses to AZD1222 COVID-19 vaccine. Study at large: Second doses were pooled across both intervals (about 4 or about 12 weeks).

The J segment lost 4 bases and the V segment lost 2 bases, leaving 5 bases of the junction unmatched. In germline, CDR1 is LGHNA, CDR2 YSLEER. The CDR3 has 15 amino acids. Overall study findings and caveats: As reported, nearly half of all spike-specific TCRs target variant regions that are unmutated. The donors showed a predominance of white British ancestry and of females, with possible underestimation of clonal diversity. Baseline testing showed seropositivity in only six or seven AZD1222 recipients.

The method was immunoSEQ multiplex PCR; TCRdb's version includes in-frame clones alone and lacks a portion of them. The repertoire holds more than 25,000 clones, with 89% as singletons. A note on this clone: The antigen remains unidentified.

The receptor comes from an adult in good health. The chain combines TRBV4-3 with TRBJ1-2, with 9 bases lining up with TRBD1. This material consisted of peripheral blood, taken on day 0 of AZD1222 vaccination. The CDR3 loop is CASSQLTGGGYGYTF. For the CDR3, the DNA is TGCGCCAGCAGCCAACTCACAGGGGGCGGCTATGGCTACACCTTC.